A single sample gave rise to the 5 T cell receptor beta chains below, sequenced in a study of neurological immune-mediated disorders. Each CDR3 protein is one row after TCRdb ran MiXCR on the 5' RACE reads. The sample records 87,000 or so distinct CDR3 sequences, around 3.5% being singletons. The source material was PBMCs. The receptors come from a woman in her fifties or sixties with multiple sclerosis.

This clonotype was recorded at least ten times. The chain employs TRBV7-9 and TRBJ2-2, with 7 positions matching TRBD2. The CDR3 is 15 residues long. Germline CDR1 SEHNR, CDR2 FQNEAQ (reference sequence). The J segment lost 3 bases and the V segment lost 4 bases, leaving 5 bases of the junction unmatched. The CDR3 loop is CASSSGLDYTGELFF. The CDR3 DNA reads TGTGCCAGCAGCTCCGGACTAGACTACACCGGGGAGCTGTTTTTT.

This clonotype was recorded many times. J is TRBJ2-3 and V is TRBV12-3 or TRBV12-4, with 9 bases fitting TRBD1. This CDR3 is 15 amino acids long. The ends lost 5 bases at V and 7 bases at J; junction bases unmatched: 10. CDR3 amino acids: CASSGGTGNGNTQYF. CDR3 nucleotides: TGTGCCAGCAGTGGTGGGACAGGGAATGGAAATACGCAGTATTTT.

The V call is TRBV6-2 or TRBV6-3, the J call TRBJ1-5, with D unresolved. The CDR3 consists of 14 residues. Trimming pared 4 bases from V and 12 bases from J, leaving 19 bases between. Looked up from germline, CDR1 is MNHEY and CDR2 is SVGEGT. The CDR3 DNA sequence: TGTGCCAGCAGTTTTGGGCGGGGAACGAGGCACCAGCATTTT. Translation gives CASSFGRGTRHQHF.

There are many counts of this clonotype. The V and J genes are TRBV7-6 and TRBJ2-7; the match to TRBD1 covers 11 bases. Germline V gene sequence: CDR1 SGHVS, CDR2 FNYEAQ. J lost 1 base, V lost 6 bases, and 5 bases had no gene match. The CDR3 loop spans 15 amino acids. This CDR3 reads CASRQGTGGSYEQYF. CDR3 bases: TGTGCCAGCAGACAAGGGACAGGGGGGTCCTACGAGCAGTACTTC.

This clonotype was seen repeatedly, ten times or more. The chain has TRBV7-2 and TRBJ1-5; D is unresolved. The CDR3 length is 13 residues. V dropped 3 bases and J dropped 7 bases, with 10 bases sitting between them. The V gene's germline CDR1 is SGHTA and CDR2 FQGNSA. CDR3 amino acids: CASSFERIQPQHF. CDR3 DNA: TGTGCCAGCAGCTTCGAGAGGATCCAGCCCCAGCATTTT. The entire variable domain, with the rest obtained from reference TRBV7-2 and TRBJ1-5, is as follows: GAGVSQSPSNKVTEKGKDVELRCDPISGHTALYWYRQSLGQGLEFLIYFQGNSAPDKSGLPSDRFSAERTGGSVSTLTIQRTQQEDSAVYLCASSFERIQPQHFGDGTRLSIL.